Following are 24 T cell receptor beta chains from one sample sequenced in a study of shared clonotypes between healthy human individuals. Using immunoSEQ multiplex PCR, the repertoire was profiled, and TCRdb retains in-frame clones only, with some absent. The data show roughly 650,000 clones, about 97% seen once. The sequenced sample consisted of naive CD4+ T cells sorted from blood. Indicated subset: CD45RA+ positively selected. These receptor sequences come from a woman younger than 45 in good health.

The rearrangement uses TRBV4-1 and TRBJ2-1; 7 bases line up with TRBD2. After removal of 5 bases from V and 2 bases from J, the junction contained 9 bases not matched to a gene. CDR1 is MGHRA and CDR2 is YSYEKL in the germline V gene. The CDR3 has 16 amino acids. This CDR3 reads CASSELGRRTYNEQFF. DNA of the CDR3: TGCGCCAGCAGCGAGCTCGGGAGGCGGACCTACAATGAGCAGTTCTTC.

This clone was seen only once. This chain joins TRBV6-6 and TRBJ2-2; D is ambiguous. Between the trimmed V and J ends, which lost 4 bases and 6 bases, there was a span of 12 bases. This CDR3 comprises 14 residues. Germline lookup yields CDR1 MNHNY and CDR2 SVGAGI (reference sequence). The CDR3 sequence: CASSSDELAGELFF. CDR3 sequence (DNA): TGTGCCAGCAGTTCAGACGAGTTAGCCGGGGAGCTGTTTTTT.

The chain combines TRBV7-9 with TRBJ2-2; 13 nucleotides align to TRBD2. The J segment lost 2 bases and the V segment lost 2 bases, leaving 5 bases of the junction unmatched. CDR3 size: 18 residues. CDR1 and CDR2 (germline): SEHNR, FQNEAQ (reference sequence). The CDR3 loop is CASSLRLAGGSNTGELFF. Here the CDR3 DNA reads TGTGCCAGCAGCTTAAGACTAGCGGGAGGAAGTAACACCGGGGAGCTGTTTTTT.

The chain joins TRBV5-1 to TRBJ2-7; 9 bases agree with TRBD2. Trimming at V came to 5 bases and at J to 5 bases, leaving 8 bases not matched to a gene. This CDR3 contains 14 residues. Per the germline V gene, CDR1 is SGHRS and CDR2 is YFSETQ. CDR3 bases: TGCGCCAGCAGAACCGCCGGGACTAGCAACGAGCAGTACTTC. Translation gives CASRTAGTSNEQYF.

The V gene is TRBV6-1, the J gene TRBJ2-7, with D unresolved. Between the trimmed V and J ends, which lost 2 bases and 7 bases, there was a span of 9 bases. Germline CDR1 is MNHNS and CDR2 is SASEGT. The CDR3 is 12 amino acids. The CDR3 sequence is CASSESVAEQYF. In DNA, the CDR3 is TGTGCCAGCAGTGAATCGGTCGCGGAGCAGTACTTC.

The chain carries TRBV19 and TRBJ1-4; D perhaps matches TRBD1 (5 bases). The CDR3 covers 16 residues. CDR1 is LNHDA and CDR2 is SQIVND in the germline V gene (reference sequence). V was clipped by 7 bases and J by 0 bases, with 15 bases between them. The CDR3: CASTGPHRATNEKLFF. CDR3 DNA sequence: TGTGCCAGTACGGGACCCCACCGAGCAACTAATGAAAAACTGTTTTTT.

V and J are TRBV5-1 and TRBJ2-1; 7 positions agree with TRBD2. Trimming at V came to 2 bases and at J to 6 bases, leaving 5 bases not matched to a gene. The CDR3 extends over 14 amino acids. Germline loops: CDR1 SGHRS, CDR2 YFSETQ. The CDR3 here is CASSFRAGTNEQFF. For the CDR3, the DNA is TGCGCCAGCAGCTTCCGAGCGGGGACCAATGAGCAGTTCTTC.

This clone was recorded once. CDR3 loop: CASHGIIQGWSNQPQHF. The CDR3 DNA reads TGTGCCAGCCATGGAATCATACAGGGTTGGAGCAATCAGCCCCAGCATTTT. The chain uses TRBV28 and TRBJ1-5; tentative D call: TRBD1 (6 bases). CDR3 length: 17 amino acids. Trimming pared 8 bases from V and 1 base from J, leaving 21 bases between. Germline loops: CDR1 MDHEN, CDR2 SYDVKM.

This rearrangement joins TRBV4-1 to TRBJ2-7, with 11 bases aligning to TRBD2. The ends lost 2 bases at V and 11 bases at J; junction bases unmatched: 5. From germline, CDR1 is MGHRA and CDR2 YSYEKL. The CDR3 length is 13 residues. In DNA, the CDR3 is TGCGCCAGCAGCCAATTAGCGGGAGGGCTAAAGTACTTC. This codes for CASSQLAGGLKYF.

This rearrangement joins TRBV18 to TRBJ2-7; 10 bases line up with TRBD2. CDR1 KGHSH and CDR2 LQKENI come from the germline V gene. Germline trimming cut 6 bases from V and 4 bases from J; bases unmatched to any gene: 9. The CDR3 covers 15 residues. The CDR3 region is CASSLSGTSEYEQYF. The CDR3 bases are TGTGCCAGCTCTCTCTCCGGGACTAGCGAGTACGAGCAGTACTTC.

This clone turned up a few times. This chain connects TRBV15 to TRBJ2-7, with D perhaps TRBD1 (6 bases). The V and J ends lost 4 bases and 2 bases respectively, with 12 bases between them. CDR3 length: 14 residues. Germline-derived CDR1 and CDR2 are LNHNV and YYDKDF (reference sequence). CDR3 region: CATSKRTDAYEQYF. The CDR3 DNA sequence: TGTGCCACCAGCAAACGGACAGACGCCTACGAGCAGTACTTC.

This rearrangement joins TRBV6-1 to TRBJ2-5, with D possibly being TRBD1 (6 bases). The CDR3 is 15 residues long. Germline CDR1 reads MNHNS; CDR2 reads SASEGT. Trimming took off 5 bases at V and 3 bases at J, with 16 bases between the two ends. In nucleotides, the CDR3 is TGTGCCAGCAGTCCCCGAGGGGCAGGGGAAGAGACCCAGTACTTC. Its translation is CASSPRGAGEETQYF.

The chain carries TRBV28 and TRBJ1-5, with 9 nucleotides matching TRBD1. V lost 11 bases, J lost 2 bases, and 16 bases stayed unmatched. The CDR3 is 17 residues long. Per the germline V gene, CDR1 is MDHEN and CDR2 is SYDVKM. CDR3 sequence: CASYALTGGFGNQPQHF. In DNA form, the CDR3 reads TGTGCCTCCTACGCCCTCACAGGGGGCTTCGGCAATCAGCCCCAGCATTTT.

This clone was detected once. In DNA, the CDR3 is TGCGCCAGCAGCTTTAGTGATGGATCTGACGAGCAGTACTTC. It specifies CASSFSDGSDEQYF. V gene TRBV5-1 combines with J gene TRBJ2-7, with D unclear. Germline-derived CDR1 and CDR2 are SGHRS and YFSETQ. With 2 bases removed from V and 5 bases from J, the gap between germline ends came to 14 bases. The CDR3 is 14 amino acids.

The chain uses TRBV6-1 and TRBJ1-1; tentative D call: TRBD1 (6 bases). Germline assignment: CDR1 MNHNS and CDR2 SASEGT. The V end lost 0 bases, the J end lost 11 bases, and 16 bases lay between the germline ends. The CDR3 is 14 residues long. The CDR3 region is CASSEAQAGEWAFF. In DNA, the CDR3 is TGTGCCAGCAGTGAAGCGCAGGCAGGGGAATGGGCTTTCTTT.

The V and J genes are TRBV2 and TRBJ1-4, with no clear D. Germline V gives CDR1 SNHLY, CDR2 FYNNEI. The CDR3 sequence is 16 residues long. Trimming removed 1 base at V and 6 bases at J, with 15 bases between. CDR3 nucleotides: TGTGCCAGCAGTGAAGTCCCAGTAGAGTGGGATGAAAAACTGTTTTTT. This sequence encodes CASSEVPVEWDEKLFF.

The V gene is TRBV2, the J gene TRBJ2-3; TRBD2 is a possible D gene (6 bases). The V and J ends lost 5 bases and 9 bases respectively, with 9 bases between them. This CDR3 region has 11 residues. The germline V gene has CDR1 SNHLY and CDR2 FYNNEI. The CDR3 region is CASSRDSTQYF. CDR3 DNA: TGTGCCAGCAGTAGGGACTCAACGCAGTATTTT.

This chain connects TRBV18 to TRBJ2-7; unclear D gene. The germline V and J ends were trimmed by 5 bases and 0 bases, with 8 bases remaining between them. This CDR3 spans 13 amino acids. Germline V gene data show CDR1 as KGHSH and CDR2 as LQKENI. The CDR3: CASSDGNSYEQYF. The CDR3 coding sequence is TGTGCCAGCTCAGACGGCAACTCCTACGAGCAGTACTTC.

V and J are TRBV19 and TRBJ2-2, with TRBD2 identical over 7 bases. The CDR3 runs to 14 residues. Germline assignment: CDR1 LNHDA and CDR2 SQIVND (reference sequence). Unmatched junction bases numbered 3, after V lost 6 bases and J lost 2 bases. The CDR3 DNA sequence: TGTGCCAGTAGGCCGGGACTAAACACCGGGGAGCTGTTTTTT. Its protein is CASRPGLNTGELFF.

This clone has just a few counts. The rearrangement uses TRBV11-3 and TRBJ1-1; D not certain. Germline CDR1 reads SGHNT; CDR2 reads YENEEA. V was cut by 2 bases and J by 1 base, with 5 bases left in between. This CDR3 has 13 residues. The CDR3 DNA reads TGTGCCAGCAGCTTAAACCCGAACACTGAAGCTTTCTTT. This translates into CASSLNPNTEAFF.

In the case of this clone: The same CDR3 arises from other DNA sequences in this sample as well. This rearrangement joins TRBV18 to TRBJ2-7; 8 bases agree with TRBD1. Germline loops: CDR1 KGHSH, CDR2 LQKENI. The CDR3 contains 14 residues. V was clipped by 6 bases and J by 0 bases; unmatched bases: 4. CDR3 nucleotides: TGTGCCAGCTCCCCCGACAGGGGCTCCTACGAGCAGTACTTC. Residues: CASSPDRGSYEQYF.

The chain employs TRBV5-1 and TRBJ2-5, with 11 bases aligning to TRBD1. The J call may not be correct, given that the DNA end is closer to TRBJ2-7. Germline V gives CDR1 SGHRS, CDR2 YFSETQ. The CDR3 consists of 14 residues. The CDR3 region is CASNPGQGAYEQYF. CDR3 nucleotide sequence: TGCGCCAGCAATCCGGGACAGGGGGCCTACGAGCAGTACTTC.

This chain uses TRBV5-1 with TRBJ1-4; D is undetermined. Germline CDR1 SGHRS, CDR2 YFSETQ. Trimming cost V 2 bases and J 7 bases, with 9 bases left between them. There are 13 residues in the CDR3. The CDR3 coding sequence is TGCGCCAGCAGCTTACTACAAGGTGAAAAACTGTTTTTT. As protein: CASSLLQGEKLFF.

This chain connects TRBV19 to TRBJ2-1; maybe TRBD1 (6 bases). The CDR3 is 13 amino acids. Per the germline V gene, CDR1 is LNHDA and CDR2 is SQIVND (reference sequence). V was pared by 3 bases and J by 8 bases, with 11 bases between. CDR3 in amino acids: CASSIRQDDEQFF. CDR3 nucleotides: TGTGCCAGTAGTATTAGACAGGACGATGAGCAGTTCTTC.